Below, one TCR beta chain is given with its context. The data originate from a study of blood T cell repertoires in COVID-19. Generated by immunoSEQ multiplex PCR, the TCRdb table keeps only in-frame clones and is missing some. Of around 290,000 clones in the sample, approximately 90% are singletons; the top ten hold 1% to 1.3%. Germline V gene sequence: CDR1 SGHVS, CDR2 FQNEAQ. Trimming removed 4 bases from V and 5 bases from J; junction bases left unmatched: 20. This CDR3 has 19 amino acids. The TCR was taken from a woman between 25 and 40 years old who had recovered from COVID-19. The sample taken for sequencing was PBMCs or T cells enriched from blood (not recorded which). The chain links TRBV7-8 to TRBJ1-5; 7 bases agree with TRBD1. The CDR3 bases are TGTGCCAGCAGCTATGGGTTATGGGAGACCGGGACAGAAGATCAGCCCCAGCATTTT. Protein product: CASSYGLWETGTEDQPQHF.